This entry lists 10 T cell receptor beta chains sequenced from one sample in a study of shared clonotypes between healthy human individuals. Sequencing used immunoSEQ multiplex PCR; TCRdb keeps in-frame clones, though not all of them. Of around 980,000 clones detected, around 82% appear once; the ten largest clones hold roughly 0.65%. Sequenced sample: memory CD4+ T cells from PBMCs. Subset specified: CD45RA-negative fraction. Receptors were obtained from a man younger than 35 in good health. Some clones in this sample may be carry-over from other donors' samples.

The V gene is TRBV5-1, the J gene TRBJ2-7; either TRBD1 or TRBD2 may fit D (5 bases each). This CDR3 is 16 amino acids long. Looked up from germline, CDR1 is SGHRS and CDR2 is YFSETQ. Trimming took off 0 bases at V and 5 bases at J, with 18 bases between the two ends. CDR3 nucleotide sequence: TGCGCCAGCAGCTTGGCGTCGTACGGGGCACTGGACGAGCAGTACTTC. As protein: CASSLASYGALDEQYF.

V gene TRBV7-9 combines with J gene TRBJ2-1; 13 bases match TRBD2. J lost 8 bases, V lost 3 bases, and 4 bases had no gene match. Per the germline V gene, CDR1 is SEHNR and CDR2 is FQNEAQ (reference sequence). This CDR3 is 15 amino acids long. CDR3 loop: CASSFRGLAGDEQFF. The CDR3 DNA is TGTGCCAGCAGCTTTCGCGGACTAGCGGGAGATGAGCAGTTCTTC.

This clone was seen once. The V call is TRBV18, the J call TRBJ1-5; D is unresolved. Looked up from germline, CDR1 is KGHSH and CDR2 is LQKENI. The CDR3 loop spans 14 amino acids. Deletions cut 1 base from V and 11 bases from J, with 15 bases between. CDR3 sequence: CASSPQGPPGAQHF. The CDR3, as DNA: TGTGCCAGCTCACCACAAGGACCCCCCGGGGCCCAGCATTTT.

The table lists this clone with many counts. The gene calls are TRBV30 and TRBJ1-3; no firm D call. The CDR3 runs 16 residues. CDR1 is GTSNPN and CDR2 is SVGIG in the germline V gene (reference sequence). V lost 3 bases to trimming and J lost 0 bases, with 15 bases between them. The CDR3 bases are TGTGCCTGGAGAAACGGGAATCTAGGCTCTGGAAACACCATATATTTT. This sequence encodes CAWRNGNLGSGNTIYF.

The V call is TRBV10-3, the J call TRBJ1-5, with 9 bases lining up with TRBD1. CDR3 length: 14 amino acids. CDR1 is ENHRY and CDR2 is SYGVKD in the germline V gene. V lost 4 bases, J lost 6 bases, and 4 bases stayed unmatched. The CDR3 sequence is CAISAGTGIQPQHF. The CDR3 DNA is TGTGCCATCAGTGCCGGGACAGGGATTCAGCCCCAGCATTTT.

A note on this clone: Other DNA sequences of this sample code for an identical CDR3. The rearrangement uses TRBV18 and TRBJ1-5; possible D gene TRBD1, 5 bases. CDR1 and CDR2 (germline): KGHSH, LQKENI. The CDR3 spans 13 residues. Between the trimmed V and J ends, which lost 5 bases and 1 base, there was a span of 6 bases. The DNA for the CDR3 is TGTGCCAGCTCAAGGGACAGCAATCAGCCCCAGCATTTT. It translates to CASSRDSNQPQHF.

The CDR3 DNA reads as TGTGCCAGCAGCCCACAAAGTTATGAGCAGTTCTTC. This translates into CASSPQSYEQFF. The chain employs TRBV7-2 and TRBJ2-1; D not certain. From germline, CDR1 is SGHTA and CDR2 FQGNSA. This CDR3 contains 12 residues. Trimming left V 5 bases short and J 8 bases short, with 10 bases between.

This rearrangement joins TRBV4-3 to TRBJ1-1, with D perhaps matching TRBD1 (6 bases). This CDR3 region has 14 residues. Germline CDR1 is LGHNA and CDR2 is YSLEER. V gave up 3 bases and J gave up 5 bases, with 13 bases separating them. Here the CDR3 reads CASSQPGHPTEAFF. The CDR3 region has the DNA TGCGCCAGCAGCCAGCCGGGACACCCAACTGAAGCTTTCTTT.

The gene calls are TRBV30 and TRBJ1-1; D possibly corresponds to TRBD1 (6 bases). The CDR3 has 16 residues. Germline V gives CDR1 GTSNPN, CDR2 SVGIG (reference sequence). V was trimmed by 5 bases and J by 0 bases, leaving 19 bases between them. CDR3: CAWEGHPGSMNTEAFF. CDR3 DNA sequence: TGTGCCTGGGAGGGACACCCGGGGTCAATGAACACTGAAGCTTTCTTT.

This clone was observed once. The genes are TRBV7-3 and TRBJ2-5; tentatively, D is TRBD1 (6 bases). V lost 0 bases and J lost 4, with 12 bases in between. The germline CDR1 and CDR2 sequences are SGHTA and FQGTGA. CDR3 length equals 15 residues. The CDR3 DNA is TGTGCCAGCAGCTTAACGAAGGGGGATCGAGAGACCCAGTACTTC. Its protein product is CASSLTKGDRETQYF.